The subject of this entry is one T cell receptor beta chain. What it recognizes is unknown. V shed 3 bases, J shed 5 bases, and the junction held 18 bases outside the gene matches. There are 18 residues in the CDR3. With 60 Vbeta and 13 Jbeta primers, the PCR was carried out. Generated by immunoSEQ multiplex PCR, the TCRdb table keeps only in-frame clones and is missing some. The sample contains around 130,000 clones, 75% to 85% of which appear only once. These data are taken from a study of cytomegalovirus exposure and HLA in healthy donors. Study information: Ancestry clustering placed around four fifths of under 450 genotyped donors in the Caucasian-associated cluster. Study-wide results and caveats: A later look showed TCR association rates differing by HLA locus, highest for DRB1 and lowest for HLA-C. The classifier was said to identify cytomegalovirus status with high specificity and sensitivity.

The sequencing sample was made of PBMCs. The J gene is TRBJ2-5, the V gene TRBV23-1; 7 nucleotides align to TRBD2. TRBV23-1 is sorted into the ORF group, with uncertain function. The source of this sequence is a middle-aged man in good health and CMV-seronegative. The CDR3 DNA sequence: TGCGCCAGCAGTCATTGGGAGGGTACTGATTCAGCCGTGGAGACCCAGTACTTC. This sequence encodes CASSHWEGTDSAVETQYF.